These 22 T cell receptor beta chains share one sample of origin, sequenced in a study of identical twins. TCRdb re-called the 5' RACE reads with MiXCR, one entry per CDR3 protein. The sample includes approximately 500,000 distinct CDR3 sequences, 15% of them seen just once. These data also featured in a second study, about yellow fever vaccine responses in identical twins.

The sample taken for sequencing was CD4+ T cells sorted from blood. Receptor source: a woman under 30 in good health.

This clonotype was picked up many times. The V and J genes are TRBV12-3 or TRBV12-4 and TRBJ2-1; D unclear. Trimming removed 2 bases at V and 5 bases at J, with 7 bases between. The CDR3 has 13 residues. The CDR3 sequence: CASSLFENNEQFF. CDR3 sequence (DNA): TGTGCCAGCAGTTTATTCGAAAACAATGAGCAGTTCTTC.

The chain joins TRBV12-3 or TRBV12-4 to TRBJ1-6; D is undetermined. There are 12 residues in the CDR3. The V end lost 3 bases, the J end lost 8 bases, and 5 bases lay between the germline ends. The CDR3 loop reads CASSFGYSPLHF. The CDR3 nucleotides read TGTGCCAGCAGTTTCGGATATTCACCCCTCCACTTT.

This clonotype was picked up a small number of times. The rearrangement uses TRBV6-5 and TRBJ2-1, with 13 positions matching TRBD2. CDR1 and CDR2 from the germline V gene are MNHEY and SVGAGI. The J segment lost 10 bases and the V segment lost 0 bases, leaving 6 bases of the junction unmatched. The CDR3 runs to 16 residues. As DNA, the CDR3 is TGTGCCAGCAGTTACTCTACTAGCGGGAGGGTCGGAGAGCAGTTCTTC. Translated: CASSYSTSGRVGEQFF.

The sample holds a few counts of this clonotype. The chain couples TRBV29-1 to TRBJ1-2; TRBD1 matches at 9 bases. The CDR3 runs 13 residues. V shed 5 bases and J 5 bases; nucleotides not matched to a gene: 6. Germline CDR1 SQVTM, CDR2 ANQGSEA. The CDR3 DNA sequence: TGCAGCGTTACCCTACAGGGGGCTTATGGCTACACCTTC. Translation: CSVTLQGAYGYTF.

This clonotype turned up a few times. CDR3 bases: TGTGCCAGCAGGGACAGGGGAGGCGGCACTGAAGCTTTCTTT. It is translated as CASRDRGGGTEAFF. The chain employs TRBV12-3 or TRBV12-4 and TRBJ1-1; 9 positions agree with TRBD1. V lost 6 bases, J lost 4 bases, and 6 bases stayed unmatched. The CDR3 contains 14 residues.

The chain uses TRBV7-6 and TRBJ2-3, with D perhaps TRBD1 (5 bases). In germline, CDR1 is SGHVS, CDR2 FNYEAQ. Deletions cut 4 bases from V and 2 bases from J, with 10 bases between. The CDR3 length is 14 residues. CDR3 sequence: CASSSTVLTDTQYF. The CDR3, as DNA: TGTGCCAGCAGCTCGACAGTCCTCACAGATACGCAGTATTTT.

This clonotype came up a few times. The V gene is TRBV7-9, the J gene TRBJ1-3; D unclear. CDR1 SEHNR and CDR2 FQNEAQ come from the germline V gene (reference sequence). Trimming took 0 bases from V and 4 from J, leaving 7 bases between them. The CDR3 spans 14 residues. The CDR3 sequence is CASSLAPGGNTIYF. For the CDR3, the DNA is TGTGCCAGCAGCTTAGCCCCGGGGGGAAACACCATATATTTT.

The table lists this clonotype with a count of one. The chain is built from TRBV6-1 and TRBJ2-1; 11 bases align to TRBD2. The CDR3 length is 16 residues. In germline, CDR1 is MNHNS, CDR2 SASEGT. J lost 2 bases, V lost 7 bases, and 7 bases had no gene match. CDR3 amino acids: CASTFRGLAAYNEQFF. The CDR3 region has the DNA TGTGCCAGCACCTTTCGGGGACTAGCGGCCTACAATGAGCAGTTCTTC.

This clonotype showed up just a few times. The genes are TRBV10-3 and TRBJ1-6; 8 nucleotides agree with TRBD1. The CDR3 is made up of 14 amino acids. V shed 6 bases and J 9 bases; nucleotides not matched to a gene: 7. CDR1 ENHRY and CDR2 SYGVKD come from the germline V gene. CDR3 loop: CAISASGQASPLHF. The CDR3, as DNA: TGTGCCATCAGCGCCTCGGGACAGGCTTCACCCCTCCACTTT.

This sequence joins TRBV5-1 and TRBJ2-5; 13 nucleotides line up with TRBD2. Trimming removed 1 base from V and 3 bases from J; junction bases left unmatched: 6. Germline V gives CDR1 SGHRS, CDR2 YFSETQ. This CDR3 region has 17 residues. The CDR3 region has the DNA TGCGCCAGCAGCTTGAGACTAGCGGGGGGACGCGAAGAGACCCAGTACTTC. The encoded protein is CASSLRLAGGREETQYF.

CDR3 amino acids: CASSDRVTLNTGELFF. CDR3 nucleotides: TGCGCCAGCAGCGACCGCGTGACCCTGAACACCGGGGAGCTGTTTTTT. The J gene is TRBJ2-2, the V gene TRBV5-1; D ambiguous. This CDR3 contains 16 residues. V was trimmed by 4 bases and J by 1 base, leaving 14 bases between them. Germline CDR1 is SGHRS and CDR2 is YFSETQ.

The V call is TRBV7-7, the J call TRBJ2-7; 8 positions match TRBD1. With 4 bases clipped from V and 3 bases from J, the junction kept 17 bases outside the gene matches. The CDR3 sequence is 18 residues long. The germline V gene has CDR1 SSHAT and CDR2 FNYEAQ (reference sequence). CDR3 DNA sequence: TGTGCCAGCAGCTCCTTTAGGCCCCGGGACAGGATGTTCTACGAGCAGTACGTC. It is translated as CASSSFRPRDRMFYEQYV.

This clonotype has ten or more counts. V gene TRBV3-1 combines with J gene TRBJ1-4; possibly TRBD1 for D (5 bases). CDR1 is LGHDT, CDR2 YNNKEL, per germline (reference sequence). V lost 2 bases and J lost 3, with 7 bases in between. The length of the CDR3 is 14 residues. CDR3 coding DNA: TGTGCCAGCAGCCAACGGGGCTCTAATGAAAAACTGTTTTTT. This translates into CASSQRGSNEKLFF. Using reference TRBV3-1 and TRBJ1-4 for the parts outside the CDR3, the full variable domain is DTAVSQTPKYLVTQMGNDKSIKCEQNLGHDTMYWYKQDSKKFLKIMFSYNNKELIINETVPNRFSPKSPDKAHLNLHINSLELGDSAVYFCASSQRGSNEKLFFGSGTQLSVL.

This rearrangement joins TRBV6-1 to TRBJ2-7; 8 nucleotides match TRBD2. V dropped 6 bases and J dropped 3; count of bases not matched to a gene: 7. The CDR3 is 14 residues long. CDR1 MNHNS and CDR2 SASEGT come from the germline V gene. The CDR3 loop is CASSGGGLYYEQYF. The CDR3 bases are TGTGCCAGCAGCGGGGGGGGACTGTACTACGAGCAGTACTTC.

CDR3 sequence reads: CASSSPGLLYEQYV. The CDR3 bases are TGTGCCAGCAGTTCTCCGGGACTCCTCTACGAGCAGTACGTC. This rearrangement joins TRBV6-2 or TRBV6-3 to TRBJ2-7, with D possibly being TRBD2 (6 bases). This CDR3 contains 14 residues. Trimming left V 4 bases short and J 3 bases short, with 13 bases between. The germline V gene has CDR1 MNHEY and CDR2 SVGEGT.

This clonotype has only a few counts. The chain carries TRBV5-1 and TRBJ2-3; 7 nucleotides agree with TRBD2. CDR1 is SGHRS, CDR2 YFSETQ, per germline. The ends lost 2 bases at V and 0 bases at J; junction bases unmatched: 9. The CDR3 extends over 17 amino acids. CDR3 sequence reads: CASSLAGPDYSTDTQYF. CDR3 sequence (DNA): TGCGCCAGCAGCTTAGCGGGACCTGACTATAGCACAGATACGCAGTATTTT.

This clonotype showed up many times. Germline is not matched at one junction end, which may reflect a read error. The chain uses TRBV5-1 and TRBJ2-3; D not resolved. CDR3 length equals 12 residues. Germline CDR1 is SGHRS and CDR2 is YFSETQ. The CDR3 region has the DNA TGTGCCAGCAGCTTTAGCACAGATACGCAGTATTTT. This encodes CASSFSTDTQYF.

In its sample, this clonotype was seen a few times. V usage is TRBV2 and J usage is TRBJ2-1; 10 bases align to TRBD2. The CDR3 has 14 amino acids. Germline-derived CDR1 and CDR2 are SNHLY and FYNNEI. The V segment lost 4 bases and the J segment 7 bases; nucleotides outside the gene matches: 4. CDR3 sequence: CASSALAGANEQFF. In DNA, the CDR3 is TGTGCCAGCAGTGCCCTAGCGGGAGCAAATGAGCAGTTCTTC.

This CDR3 is CSVGGLAGAFYNEQFF. In DNA, the CDR3 is TGCAGCGTGGGGGGACTAGCGGGGGCCTTCTACAATGAGCAGTTCTTC. The V and J genes are TRBV29-1 and TRBJ2-1, with 14 bases matching TRBD2. The V and J ends lost 6 bases and 3 bases, in that order; junction bases with no gene match: 7. The CDR3 consists of 16 residues. Germline V gene data show CDR1 as SQVTM and CDR2 as ANQGSEA.

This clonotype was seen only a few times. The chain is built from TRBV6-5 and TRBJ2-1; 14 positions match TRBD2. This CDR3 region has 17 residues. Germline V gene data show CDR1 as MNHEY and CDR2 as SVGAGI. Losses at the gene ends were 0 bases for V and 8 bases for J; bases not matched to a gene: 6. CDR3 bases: TGTGCCAGCAGTTACTCGAGGGGACTAGCGGGAGTGGATGAGCAGTTCTTC. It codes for CASSYSRGLAGVDEQFF.

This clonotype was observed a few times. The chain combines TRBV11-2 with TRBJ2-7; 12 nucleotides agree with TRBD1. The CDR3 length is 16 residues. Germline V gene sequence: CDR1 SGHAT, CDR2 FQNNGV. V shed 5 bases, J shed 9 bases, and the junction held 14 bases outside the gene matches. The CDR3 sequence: CASSINWGQGAMRQYV. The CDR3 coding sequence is TGTGCCAGCAGCATAAACTGGGGACAGGGGGCAATGAGGCAGTACGTC.

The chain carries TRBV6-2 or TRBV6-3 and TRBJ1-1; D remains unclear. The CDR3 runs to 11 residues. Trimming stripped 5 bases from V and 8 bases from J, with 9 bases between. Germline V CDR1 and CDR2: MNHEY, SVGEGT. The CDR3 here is CASSMGKEAFF. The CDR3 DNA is TGTGCCAGCAGTATGGGAAAGGAAGCTTTCTTT.